Detailed here is one TCR beta chain. This specimen comes from a study of CDR3 diversity in severe acne. This CDR3 has 14 amino acids. The germline V gene encodes CDR1 DFQATT and CDR2 SNEGSKA (reference sequence). The trim removed 5 bases at V and 3 bases at J, leaving 8 bases unmatched. Via MiXCR, TCRdb re-called the PCR reads, giving one row per CDR3 protein. The sample contains 85,000 to 120,000 distinct CDR3 sequences, roughly 51% of which appear only once. The sequenced sample consisted of blood. This clonotype originated in a male donor with acne. V usage is TRBV20-1 and J usage is TRBJ2-7, with 9 bases matching TRBD2. The CDR3 sequence: CSADRGLARYEQYF. In DNA, the CDR3 is TGCAGTGCTGACCGGGGACTAGCCCGCTACGAGCAGTACTTC.